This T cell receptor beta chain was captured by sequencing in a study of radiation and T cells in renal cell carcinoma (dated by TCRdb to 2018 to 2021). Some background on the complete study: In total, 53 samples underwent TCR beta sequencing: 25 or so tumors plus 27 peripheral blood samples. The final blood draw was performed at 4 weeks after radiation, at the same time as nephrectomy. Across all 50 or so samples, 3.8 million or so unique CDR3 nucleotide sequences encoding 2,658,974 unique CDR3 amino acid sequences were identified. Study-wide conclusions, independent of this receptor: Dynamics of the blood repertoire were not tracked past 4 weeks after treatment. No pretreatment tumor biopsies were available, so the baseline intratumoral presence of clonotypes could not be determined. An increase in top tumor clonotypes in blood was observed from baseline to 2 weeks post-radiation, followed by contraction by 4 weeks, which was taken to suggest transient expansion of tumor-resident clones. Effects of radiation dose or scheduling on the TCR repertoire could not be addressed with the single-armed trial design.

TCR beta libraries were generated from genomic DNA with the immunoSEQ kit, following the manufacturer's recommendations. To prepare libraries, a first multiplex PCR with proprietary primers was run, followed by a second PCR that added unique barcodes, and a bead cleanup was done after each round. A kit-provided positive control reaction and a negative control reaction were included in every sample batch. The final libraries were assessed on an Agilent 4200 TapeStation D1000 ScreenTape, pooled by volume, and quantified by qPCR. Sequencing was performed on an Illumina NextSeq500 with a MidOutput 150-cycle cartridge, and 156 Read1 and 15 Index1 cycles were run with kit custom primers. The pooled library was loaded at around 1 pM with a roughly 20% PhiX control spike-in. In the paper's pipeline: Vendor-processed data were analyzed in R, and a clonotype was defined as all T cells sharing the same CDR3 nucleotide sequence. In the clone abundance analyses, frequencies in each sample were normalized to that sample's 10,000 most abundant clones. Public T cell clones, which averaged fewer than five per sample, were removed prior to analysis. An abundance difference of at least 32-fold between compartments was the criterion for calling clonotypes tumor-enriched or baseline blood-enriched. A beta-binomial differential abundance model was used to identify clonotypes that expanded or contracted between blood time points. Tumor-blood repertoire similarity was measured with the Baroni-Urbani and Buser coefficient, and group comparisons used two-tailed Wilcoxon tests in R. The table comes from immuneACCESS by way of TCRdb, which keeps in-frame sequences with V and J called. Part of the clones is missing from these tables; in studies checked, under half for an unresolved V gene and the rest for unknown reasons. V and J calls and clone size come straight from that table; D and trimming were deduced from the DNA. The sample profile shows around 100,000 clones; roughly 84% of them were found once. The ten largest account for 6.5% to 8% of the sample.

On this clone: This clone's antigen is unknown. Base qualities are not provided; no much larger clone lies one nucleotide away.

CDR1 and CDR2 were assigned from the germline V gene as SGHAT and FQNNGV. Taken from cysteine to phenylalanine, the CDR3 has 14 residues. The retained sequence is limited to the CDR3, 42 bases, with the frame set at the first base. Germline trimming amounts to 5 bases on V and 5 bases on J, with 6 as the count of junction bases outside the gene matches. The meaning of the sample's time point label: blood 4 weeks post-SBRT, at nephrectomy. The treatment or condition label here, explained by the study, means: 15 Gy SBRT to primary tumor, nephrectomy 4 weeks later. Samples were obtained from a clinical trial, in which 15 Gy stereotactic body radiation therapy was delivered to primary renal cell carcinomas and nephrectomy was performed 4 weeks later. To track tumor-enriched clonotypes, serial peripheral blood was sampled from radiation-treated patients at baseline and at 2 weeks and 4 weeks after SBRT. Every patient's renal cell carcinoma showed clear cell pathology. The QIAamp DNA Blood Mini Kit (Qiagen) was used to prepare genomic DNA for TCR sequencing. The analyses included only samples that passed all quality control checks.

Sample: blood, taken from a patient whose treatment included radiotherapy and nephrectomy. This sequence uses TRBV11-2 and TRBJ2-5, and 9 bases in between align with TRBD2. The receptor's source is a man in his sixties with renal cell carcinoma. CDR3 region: CASSIAGVSETQYF. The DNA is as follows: TGTGCCAGCAGCATAGCGGGAGTTTCCGAGACCCAGTACTTC. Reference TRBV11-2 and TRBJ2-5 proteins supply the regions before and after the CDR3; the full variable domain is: EAGVAQSPRYKIIEKRQSVAFWCNPISGHATLYWYQQILGQGPKLLIQFQNNGVVDDSQLPKDRFSAERLKGVDSTLKIQPAKLEDSAVYLCASSIAGVSETQYFGPGTRLLVL.